This T cell receptor (beta chain) was identified in a study of blood T cells in healthy people across ages. Trimming cost V 4 bases and J 2 bases; bases outside gene matches: 5. From germline, CDR1 is MNHEY and CDR2 SVGAGI. The CDR3 length is 15 residues. Sample-barcoded 5' priming and a J-beta primer mix drove a second PCR of roughly 6 to 12 cycles. TCRdb reprocessed the 5' RACE reads with MiXCR, giving one entry per CDR3 protein. The sample includes over 1,200,000 distinct CDR3 sequences, around 55% of them seen just once. Specimen: blood. The TCR comes from a young man in good health. The chain is built from TRBV6-5 and TRBJ2-1, with 7 nucleotides matching TRBD1. This CDR3 is CASSSQTGPYNEQFF. For the CDR3, the DNA is TGTGCCAGCAGTTCTCAGACAGGGCCCTACAATGAGCAGTTCTTC.